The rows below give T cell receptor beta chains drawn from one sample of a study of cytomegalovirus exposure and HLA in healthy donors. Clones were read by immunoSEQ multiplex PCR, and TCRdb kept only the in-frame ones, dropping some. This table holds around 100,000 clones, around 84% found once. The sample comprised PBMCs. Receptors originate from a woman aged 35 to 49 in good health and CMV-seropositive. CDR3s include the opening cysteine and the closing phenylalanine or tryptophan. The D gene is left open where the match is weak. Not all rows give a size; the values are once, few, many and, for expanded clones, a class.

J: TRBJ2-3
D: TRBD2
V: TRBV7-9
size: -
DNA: TGTGCCAGCAGCGATAAGAGCGGGAGGGCCCTCGTCCAGGGAGATACGCAGTATTTT
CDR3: CASSDKSGRALVQGDTQYF

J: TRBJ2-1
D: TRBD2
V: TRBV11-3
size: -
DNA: TGTGCCAGCAGTTATGTTAGCGGGAGATACAATGAGCAGTTCTTC
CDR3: CASSYVSGRYNEQFF

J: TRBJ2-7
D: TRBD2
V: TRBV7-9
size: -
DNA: TGTGCCAGCAGCTTAGACGGGGGGACCTACGAGCAGTACTTC
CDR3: CASSLDGGTYEQYF

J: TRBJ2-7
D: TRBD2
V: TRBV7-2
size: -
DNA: TGCGCCAGCAGCTCATCAGCGGGAGGGAGCTCCTACGAGCAGTACTTC
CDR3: CASSSSAGGSSYEQYF

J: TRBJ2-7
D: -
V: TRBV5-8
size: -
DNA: TGTGCCAGCAGCTTGCGGGACGGTAGACAGGTTCGGACCTACGAGCAGTACTTC
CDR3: CASSLRDGRQVRTYEQYF

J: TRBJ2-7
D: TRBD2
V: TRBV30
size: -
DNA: TGTGCCTGGGTAGCGGGATCCTACGAGCAGTACTTC
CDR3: CAWVAGSYEQYF

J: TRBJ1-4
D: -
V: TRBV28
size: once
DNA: TGTGCCACCAAAAGGGGTGCAACTAATGAAAAACTGTTTTTT
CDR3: CATKRGATNEKLFF

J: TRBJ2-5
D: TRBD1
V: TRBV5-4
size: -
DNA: TGTGCCAGCAGCTCGGGACAGCTCCAAGAGACCCAGTACTTC
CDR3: CASSSGQLQETQYF

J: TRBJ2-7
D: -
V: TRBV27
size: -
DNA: TGTGCCAGCACCCTTAGGGGCGGCCCAACCTACGAGCAGTACTTC
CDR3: CASTLRGGPTYEQYF

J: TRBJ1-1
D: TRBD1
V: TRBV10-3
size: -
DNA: TGTGCCATCCGTGGGACAGGGAGTGAAGCTTTCTTT
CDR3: CAIRGTGSEAFF

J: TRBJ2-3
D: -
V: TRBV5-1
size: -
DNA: TGCGCCAGCAGCTCGGAGGGAGATACGCAGTATTTT
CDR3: CASSSEGDTQYF

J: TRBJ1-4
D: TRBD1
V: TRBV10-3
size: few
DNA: TGTGCCATCAGGGCGACAGGGGAAAATGAAAAACTGTTTTTT
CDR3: CAIRATGENEKLFF

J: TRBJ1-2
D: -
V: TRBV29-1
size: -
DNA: TGCAGCGTTGTGGCAGGGTCGTATGGCTACACCTTC
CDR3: CSVVAGSYGYTF

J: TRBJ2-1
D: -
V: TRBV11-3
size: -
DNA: TGTGCCACCTCAAAGCGCTCCTACAATGAGCAGTTCTTC
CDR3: CATSKRSYNEQFF

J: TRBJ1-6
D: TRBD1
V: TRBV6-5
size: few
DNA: TGTGCCAGAAAGTGGGACAGGGCTAATTCACCCCTCCACTTT
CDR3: CARKWDRANSPLHF

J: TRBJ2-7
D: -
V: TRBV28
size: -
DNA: TGTGCCAGCAGCCGGGGGGGACAGCCTCCCGAGCAGTACTTC
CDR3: CASSRGGQPPEQYF

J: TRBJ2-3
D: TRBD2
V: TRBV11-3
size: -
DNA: TGTGCCAGCAGCTTCCCCGGACTAGCGGGAGTAAGAGATACGCAGTATTTT
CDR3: CASSFPGLAGVRDTQYF

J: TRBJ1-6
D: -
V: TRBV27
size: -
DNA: TGTGCCAGCAGTTTTTCGACAGGCCGGAATTCACCCCTCCACTTT
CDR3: CASSFSTGRNSPLHF

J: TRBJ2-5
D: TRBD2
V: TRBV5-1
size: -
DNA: TGCGCCAGCAGCGCAAGCGGGGGGTACCAAGAGACCCAGTACTTC
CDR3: CASSASGGYQETQYF

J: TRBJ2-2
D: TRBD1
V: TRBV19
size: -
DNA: TGTGCCAGTACCCCCCCGACAGGGGGCACCGGGGAGCTGTTTTTT
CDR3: CASTPPTGGTGELFF

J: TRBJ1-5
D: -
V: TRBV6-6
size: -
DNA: TGTGCCAGCAGTTACCGAACAGGAGTCAATCAGCCCCAGCATTTT
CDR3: CASSYRTGVNQPQHF

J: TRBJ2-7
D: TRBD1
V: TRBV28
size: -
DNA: TGTGCCAGCAGCCAATCCGGGACAGGGGGGCTAGGGCACTTC
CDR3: CASSQSGTGGLGHF

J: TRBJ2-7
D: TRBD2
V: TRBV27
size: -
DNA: TGTGCCAACAGTTTATCTGTCGGATTTAGCGGGGGCTACGAGCAGTACTTC
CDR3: CANSLSVGFSGGYEQYF

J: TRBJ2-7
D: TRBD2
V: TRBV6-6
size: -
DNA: TGTGCCAGCAGTTACGGGACTAGCGGCTACGAGCAGTACTTC
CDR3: CASSYGTSGYEQYF

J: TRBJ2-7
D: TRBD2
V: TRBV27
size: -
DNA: TGTGCCAGCAGTTTAGTGACTAGCGGGAGCTACGAGCAGTACTTC
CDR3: CASSLVTSGSYEQYF

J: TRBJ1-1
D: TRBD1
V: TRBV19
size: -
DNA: TGTGCCAGTAGTTATCAATGGACAGGGCCGAACACTGAAGCTTTCTTT
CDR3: CASSYQWTGPNTEAFF